A single sample gave rise to the 31 T cell receptor beta chains below, sequenced in a study of cytomegalovirus exposure and HLA in healthy donors. Primers: 60 Vbeta forward and 13 Jbeta reverse. Profiled with immunoSEQ multiplex PCR; TCRdb holds only in-frame clones, not every one. Across approximately 110,000 clones, the top ten clones capture 3.5% to 4.5% of the sample. The sequenced material came from PBMCs. The origin of the receptors is a man aged 25-45 years in good health and CMV-seronegative.

This chain links TRBV5-4 with TRBJ2-2; D possibly corresponds to TRBD1 (5 bases). The V gene's germline CDR1 is SGHNT and CDR2 YYREEE (reference sequence). V was cut by 3 bases and J by 4 bases, with 13 bases left in between. The CDR3 spans 15 residues. CDR3 DNA sequence: TGTGCCAGCAGCTCCGACGACAGAGCCACCGGGGAGCTGTTTTTT. This sequence encodes CASSSDDRATGELFF.

The V gene is TRBV6-1, the J gene TRBJ1-5; 7 bases line up with TRBD1. With V trimmed by 7 bases and J by 0 bases, 6 bases remained unmatched. The CDR3 spans 15 residues. CDR1 MNHNS and CDR2 SASEGT come from the germline V gene. Here the CDR3 DNA reads TGTGCCAGCACTGAGGGACAGACTAGCAATCAGCCCCAGCATTTT. This encodes CASTEGQTSNQPQHF.

The V and J genes are TRBV19 and TRBJ1-5; TRBD1 matches 8 bases. The V segment lost 4 bases and the J segment 1 base; nucleotides outside the gene matches: 6. This CDR3 has 16 residues. Germline V gives CDR1 LNHDA, CDR2 SQIVND (reference sequence). CDR3: CASSTGQGRSNQPQHF. CDR3 nucleotides: TGTGCCAGTAGTACAGGACAGGGACGGAGCAATCAGCCCCAGCATTTT. The complete variable domain, with remaining parts taken from reference TRBV19 and TRBJ1-5, reads DGGITQSPKYLFRKEGQNVTLSCEQNLNHDAMYWYRQDPGQGLRLIYYSQIVNDFQKGDIAEGYSVSREKKESFPLTVTSAQKNPTAFYLCASSTGQGRSNQPQHFGDGTRLSIL.

The chain uses TRBV5-1 and TRBJ2-2; TRBD1 is a possible D gene (5 bases). V lost 3 bases and J 4 bases, leaving 7 bases between the germline ends. Germline values: CDR1 SGHRS, CDR2 YFSETQ. This CDR3 spans 13 amino acids. The DNA for the CDR3 is TGCGCCAGCAGCTCTCAGGGCACCGGGGAGCTGTTTTTT. It specifies CASSSQGTGELFF.

The rearrangement joins TRBV6-5 to TRBJ2-5; 9 bases align to TRBD1. Germline-derived CDR1 and CDR2 are MNHEY and SVGAGI. The CDR3 runs to 13 residues. V was clipped by 6 bases and J by 5 bases; unmatched bases: 4. CDR3 loop: CASRRDRAETQYF. The CDR3 DNA follows: TGTGCCAGCAGACGGGACAGGGCTGAGACCCAGTACTTC.

This CDR3 reads CASSLVQETQYF. CDR3 nucleotides: TGTGCCAGCAGCTTAGTTCAGGAGACCCAGTACTTC. The rearrangement links TRBV7-2 to TRBJ2-5; D is undetermined. This CDR3 is 12 amino acids long. With 1 base removed from V and 5 bases from J, the gap between germline ends came to 5 bases. Per the germline V gene, CDR1 is SGHTA and CDR2 is FQGNSA. Full variable domain (rest looked up from reference TRBV7-2 and TRBJ2-5): GAGVSQSPSNKVTEKGKDVELRCDPISGHTALYWYRQSLGQGLEFLIYFQGNSAPDKSGLPSDRFSAERTGGSVSTLTIQRTQQEDSAVYLCASSLVQETQYFGPGTRLLVL.

The chain uses TRBV7-2 and TRBJ2-3; tentatively, D is TRBD1 (5 bases). This CDR3 spans 13 amino acids. In germline, CDR1 is SGHTA, CDR2 FQGNSA. V lost 6 bases and J lost 6, with 13 bases in between. CDR3 bases: TGTGCCAGCAGTTCAGGGTCCCTCGATACGCAGTATTTT. It yields the protein CASSSGSLDTQYF.

The CDR3 sequence: CASSLALVATGYGYTF. CDR3 sequence (DNA): TGTGCCAGCAGCTTGGCGCTTGTTGCGACTGGCTATGGCTACACCTTC. The chain joins TRBV5-4 to TRBJ1-2; D is uncertain. The CDR3 consists of 16 residues. V lost 0 bases, J lost 4 bases, and 16 bases lay in between. Germline V CDR1 and CDR2: SGHNT, YYREEE (reference sequence).

The V and J genes are TRBV28 and TRBJ2-2; 9 bases line up with TRBD1. CDR3 size: 15 residues. From germline, CDR1 is MDHEN and CDR2 SYDVKM. V shed 2 bases and J 3 bases; nucleotides not matched to a gene: 1. CDR3 DNA sequence: TGTGCCAGCAGTTTAAGGGACAGGGACACCGGGGAGCTGTTTTTT. This codes for CASSLRDRDTGELFF. Supplemented by reference TRBV28 and TRBJ2-2, the full variable domain reads DVKVTQSSRYLVKRTGEKVFLECVQDMDHENMFWYRQDPGLGLRLIYFSYDVKMKEKGDIPEGYSVSREKKERFSLILESASTNQTSMYLCASSLRDRDTGELFFGEGSRLTVL.

J is TRBJ1-5 and V is TRBV5-8; possible D gene TRBD1, 5 bases. The CDR3 loop spans 14 amino acids. Per the germline V gene, CDR1 is SGHTS and CDR2 is YDEGEE. Trimming took 1 base from V and 7 from J, leaving 12 bases between them. The CDR3 protein is CASSLRGDTQPQHF. The CDR3 DNA reads TGTGCCAGCAGCTTGAGGGGTGACACACAGCCCCAGCATTTT.

The CDR3 spells CASSPTTGGSEKLFF. In nucleotides, the CDR3 is TGCGCCAGCAGCCCGACGACAGGGGGCAGTGAAAAACTGTTTTTT. The rearrangement uses TRBV5-1 and TRBJ1-4, with 10 nucleotides matching TRBD1. This CDR3 spans 15 amino acids. The V segment lost 4 bases and the J segment 7 bases; nucleotides outside the gene matches: 7. In germline, CDR1 is SGHRS, CDR2 YFSETQ.

The chain joins TRBV2 to TRBJ2-7; 9 bases are a match to TRBD1. Losses at the gene ends were 5 bases for V and 2 bases for J; bases not matched to a gene: 1. Germline assignment: CDR1 SNHLY and CDR2 FYNNEI. This CDR3 contains 13 residues. In nucleotides, the CDR3 is TGTGCCAGCAGTAGACAGGGGGCCTACGAGCAGTACTTC. This codes for CASSRQGAYEQYF.

This chain joins TRBV7-9 and TRBJ1-2, with 10 positions matching TRBD1. CDR1 is SEHNR, CDR2 FQNEAQ, per germline (reference sequence). The CDR3 has 15 residues. The ends lost 3 bases at V and 4 bases at J; junction bases unmatched: 5. CDR3 bases: TGTGCCAGCAGCTTGGGGACAGGGGAAGCCTATGGCTACACCTTC. This translates into CASSLGTGEAYGYTF.

The genes are TRBV6-1 and TRBJ2-3; 14 positions match TRBD2. The CDR3 spans 18 residues. The V gene end was trimmed by 2 bases and the J gene end by 5 bases; junction bases not matched to a gene: 9. The germline V gene has CDR1 MNHNS and CDR2 SASEGT. The CDR3 is CASSESPGLAGAGDTQYF. The DNA of the CDR3 is TGTGCCAGCAGTGAATCACCGGGACTAGCGGGGGCTGGAGATACGCAGTATTTT.

The chain uses TRBV5-1 and TRBJ2-5, with 14 bases matching TRBD2. Germline CDR1 SGHRS, CDR2 YFSETQ. The CDR3 loop spans 15 amino acids. Trimming took 4 bases from V and 5 from J; bases not matched to a gene: 4. The CDR3 sequence is CASSLGTSGGETQYF. In DNA form, the CDR3 reads TGCGCCAGCAGCCTCGGGACTAGCGGGGGCGAGACCCAGTACTTC. The variable domain in full, with the rest retrieved from reference TRBV5-1 and TRBJ2-5, is KAGVTQTPRYLIKTRGQQVTLSCSPISGHRSVSWYQQTPGQGLQFLFEYFSETQRNKGNFPGRFSGRQFSNSRSEMNVSTLELGDSALYLCASSLGTSGGETQYFGPGTRLLVL.

The V call is TRBV6-1, the J call TRBJ2-7; TRBD2 might be the D (6 bases). Germline CDR1 is MNHNS and CDR2 is SASEGT. The germline V and J ends were trimmed by 6 bases and 5 bases, with 14 bases remaining between them. This CDR3 has 13 amino acids. The CDR3 sequence is CASRNPPGDEQYF. DNA of the CDR3: TGTGCCAGCAGAAACCCTCCGGGAGACGAGCAGTACTTC.

The CDR3 bases are TGTGCCAGCAGCAATACAGCTATCTATGGCTACACCTTC. Its translation is CASSNTAIYGYTF. This chain links TRBV5-4 with TRBJ1-2, with D unresolved. Germline V gene data show CDR1 as SGHNT and CDR2 as YYREEE (reference sequence). The V gene lost 4 bases and the J gene lost 4 bases, with 11 bases spanning the gap. The CDR3 runs to 13 residues.

CDR3 in DNA: TGTGCCAGCAGCCTAGCGGGGGGCGGCGGATATTCACCCCTCCACTTT. As protein: CASSLAGGGGYSPLHF. The chain couples TRBV11-2 to TRBJ1-6, with D maybe TRBD1 (6 bases). Trimming shortened V by 5 bases and J by 8 bases, and 19 bases separated the two germline ends. CDR1 is SGHAT, CDR2 FQNNGV, per germline. The CDR3 has 16 residues.

V and J are TRBV19 and TRBJ1-1; D possibly corresponds to TRBD1 (6 bases). The CDR3 extends over 14 amino acids. The germline V and J ends were trimmed by 7 bases and 5 bases, with 17 bases remaining between them. The germline V gene encodes CDR1 LNHDA and CDR2 SQIVND (reference sequence). The CDR3 loop reads CASTRTAEGTEAFF. The CDR3 DNA is TGTGCCAGTACTCGGACAGCTGAGGGAACTGAAGCTTTCTTT.

V is TRBV5-1 and J is TRBJ2-5; TRBD2 agrees at 13 bases. The DNA end is more similar to TRBJ2-7, so the J call may be wrong. The CDR3 runs 16 residues. Germline CDR1 SGHRS, CDR2 YFSETQ. CDR3 in amino acids: CASSRLAGGNYYEQYF. CDR3 coding DNA: TGCGCCAGCAGCCGACTAGCGGGGGGCAATTACTACGAGCAGTACTTC.

V and J are TRBV13 and TRBJ2-5; a possible D gene is TRBD1 (5 bases). The J call may be mistaken, given a closer DNA end match to TRBJ2-7. The CDR3 has 13 residues. Germline V gives CDR1 PRHDT, CDR2 FYEKMQ (reference sequence). The CDR3 coding sequence is TGTGCCAGCAGCTTATATGGGGCCCACGAGCAGTACTTC. Translating gives CASSLYGAHEQYF.

The chain joins TRBV15 to TRBJ1-2, with D possibly TRBD1 on 5 matching bases. The CDR3 has 14 residues. Trimming cost V 0 bases and J 6 bases, with 11 bases left between them. In germline, CDR1 is LNHNV, CDR2 YYDKDF (reference sequence). CDR3 residues: CATSREGTPHGYTF. CDR3 nucleotide sequence: TGTGCCACCAGCAGAGAAGGGACTCCCCATGGCTACACCTTC. Drawing the rest from reference TRBV15 and TRBJ1-2, the complete variable domain is DAMVIQNPRYQVTQFGKPVTLSCSQTLNHNVMYWYQQKSSQAPKLLFHYYDKDFNNEADTPDNFQSRRPNTSFCFLDIRSPGLGDTAMYLCATSREGTPHGYTFGSGTRLTVV.

The chain couples TRBV2 to TRBJ2-3; D may be TRBD1 (6 bases). Trimming stripped 5 bases from V and 1 base from J, with 13 bases between. The germline V gene has CDR1 SNHLY and CDR2 FYNNEI. CDR3 length: 15 residues. The CDR3 reads CASSYREGGTDTQYF. Written as DNA, the CDR3 is TGTGCCAGCAGTTACAGGGAAGGGGGCACAGATACGCAGTATTTT.

Concerning this clone: A junction end diverges from the germline sequence, so it may reflect a read error. The rearrangement uses TRBV15 and TRBJ2-1; D is perhaps TRBD2 (7 bases). The germline V gene encodes CDR1 LNHNV and CDR2 YYDKDF (reference sequence). The length of the CDR3 is 16 residues. In nucleotides, the CDR3 is TGTGCCACCAGGAGAGGGGGGGGGCCCTCCTACAATGAGCAGTTCTTC. Its protein is CATRRGGGPSYNEQFF.

CDR3 nucleotides: TGTGCCTGGAGCCACGACAGGGCAGATACGCAGTATTTT. Protein product: CAWSHDRADTQYF. This chain links TRBV30 with TRBJ2-3; TRBD1 agrees at 7 bases. This CDR3 region has 13 residues. Germline values: CDR1 GTSNPN, CDR2 SVGIG (reference sequence). J gave up 4 bases and V 3 bases, and 4 bases lay outside the gene matches.

V usage is TRBV5-5 and J usage is TRBJ2-3; TRBD1 is a possible D gene (6 bases). This CDR3 is built from 16 residues. Looked up from germline, CDR1 is SGHKS and CDR2 is YYEKEE (reference sequence). V gave up 1 base and J gave up 1 base, with 13 bases separating them. The CDR3 bases are TGTGCCAGCAGCTTGATAACAGGGTTCGGCACAGATACGCAGTATTTT. As protein: CASSLITGFGTDTQYF.

The chain uses TRBV5-5 and TRBJ2-5; the match to TRBD2 covers 8 bases. The CDR3 is 15 amino acids. The V gene's germline CDR1 is SGHKS and CDR2 YYEKEE (reference sequence). Trimming took 3 bases from V and 5 from J; bases not matched to a gene: 9. CDR3 loop: CASSWRGAKEETQYF. CDR3 in DNA: TGTGCCAGCAGCTGGCGGGGGGCTAAGGAGGAGACCCAGTACTTC.

The chain is built from TRBV9 and TRBJ2-3, with 7 bases fitting TRBD2. The CDR3 extends over 16 amino acids. The V and J ends lost 4 bases and 0 bases, in that order; junction bases with no gene match: 8. CDR1 is SGDLS and CDR2 is YYNGEE in the germline V gene. Written as DNA, the CDR3 is TGTGCCAGCAGCCCTCGGGGGGACGTAAGCACAGATACGCAGTATTTT. This codes for CASSPRGDVSTDTQYF.

This chain links TRBV13 with TRBJ2-3; 7 nucleotides align to TRBD2. The CDR3 is 15 residues long. CDR1 is PRHDT and CDR2 is FYEKMQ in the germline V gene (reference sequence). V trimming: 2 bases; J trimming: 8 bases; junction bases outside the gene matches: 10. The DNA of the CDR3 is TGTGCCAGCAGCTTATATTCGGGGGGAGTCGCTACGCAGTATTTT. It yields the protein CASSLYSGGVATQYF.

J is TRBJ1-1 and V is TRBV7-8; possible D gene TRBD1, 6 bases. The germline gives CDR1 SGHVS, CDR2 FQNEAQ. V was cut by 5 bases and J by 3 bases, with 13 bases left in between. This CDR3 comprises 14 residues. The CDR3, as DNA: TGTGCCAGCAGCGAGTTGGACAGCCACACTGAAGCTTTCTTT. Its translation is CASSELDSHTEAFF.

In DNA, the CDR3 is TGTGCCAGCTCTCGGGAACAGGGCCCCTACGAGCAGTACTTC. It yields the protein CASSREQGPYEQYF. The gene calls are TRBV18 and TRBJ2-7; TRBD1 might be the D (6 bases). The CDR3 has 14 residues. V was shortened by 6 bases and J by 2 bases, with 14 bases between the two germline ends. The germline V gene encodes CDR1 KGHSH and CDR2 LQKENI.